This T cell receptor (beta chain) was identified in a study of T cell responses to AZD1222 COVID-19 vaccine. As for the study in general: The analysis combined second doses at about 4 or about 12 weeks.

The study, taken as a whole, reports: Clonal diversity may have been underestimated in mostly white British donors.

With respect to this clone: Its antigen is still unknown.

Sequencing used immunoSEQ multiplex PCR; TCRdb keeps in-frame clones, though not all of them. The profile shows more than 95,000 clones, over 75% of them singletons. Germline assignment: CDR1 MNHEY and CDR2 SVGEGT. Trimming cost V 6 bases and J 0 bases, with 15 bases left between them. This CDR3 is 15 amino acids long. The genes are TRBV6-2 or TRBV6-3 and TRBJ2-7; D not resolved. The receptor was isolated from an adult in good health. This sample comprised peripheral blood, obtained on day 0 of AZD1222 vaccination. CDR3 sequence: CASSRPTGFSYEQYF. The CDR3, as DNA: TGTGCCAGCAGCCGCCCGACCGGGTTCTCCTACGAGCAGTACTTC.